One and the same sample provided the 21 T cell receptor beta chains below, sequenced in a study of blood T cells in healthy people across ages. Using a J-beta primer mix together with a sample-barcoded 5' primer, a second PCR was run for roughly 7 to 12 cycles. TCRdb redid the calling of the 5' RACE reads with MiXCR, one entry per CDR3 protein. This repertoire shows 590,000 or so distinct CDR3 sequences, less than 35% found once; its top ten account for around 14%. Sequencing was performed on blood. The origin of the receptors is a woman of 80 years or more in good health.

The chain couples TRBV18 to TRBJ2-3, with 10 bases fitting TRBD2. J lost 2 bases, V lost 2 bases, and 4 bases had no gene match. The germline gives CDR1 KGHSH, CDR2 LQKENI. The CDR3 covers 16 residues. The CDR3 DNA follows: TGTGCCAGCTCACCAACTAGCGGGGTCCTCACAGATACGCAGTATTTT. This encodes CASSPTSGVLTDTQYF.

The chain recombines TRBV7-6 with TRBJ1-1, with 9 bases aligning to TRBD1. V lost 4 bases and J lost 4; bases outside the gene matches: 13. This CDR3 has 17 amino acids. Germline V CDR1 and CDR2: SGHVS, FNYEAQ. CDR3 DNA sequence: TGTGCCAGCAGCTCCAATCCGGGACAGGGATGGATCACTGAAGCTTTCTTT. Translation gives CASSSNPGQGWITEAFF.

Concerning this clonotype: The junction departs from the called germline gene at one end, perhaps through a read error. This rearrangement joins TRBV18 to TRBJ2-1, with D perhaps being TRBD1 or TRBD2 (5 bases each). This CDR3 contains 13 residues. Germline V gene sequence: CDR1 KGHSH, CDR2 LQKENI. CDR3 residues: CASSPRADNEQFF. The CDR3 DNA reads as TGTGCCAGCTCACCACGAGCGGACAACGAGCAGTTCTTC.

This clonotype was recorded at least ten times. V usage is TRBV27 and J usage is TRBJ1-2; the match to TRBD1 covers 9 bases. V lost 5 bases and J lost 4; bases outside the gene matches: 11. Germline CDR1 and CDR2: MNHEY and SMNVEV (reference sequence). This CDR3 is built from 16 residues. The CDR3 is CASSPSTGGYGYGYTF. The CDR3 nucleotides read TGTGCCAGCAGTCCATCTACAGGGGGCTACGGCTATGGCTACACCTTC.

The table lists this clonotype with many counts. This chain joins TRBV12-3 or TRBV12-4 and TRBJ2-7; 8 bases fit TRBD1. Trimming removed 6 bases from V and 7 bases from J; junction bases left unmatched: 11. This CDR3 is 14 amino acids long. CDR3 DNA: TGTGCCAGCAGGAGGGGGCAGGGGGCCCGGGAGCAGTACTTC. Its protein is CASRRGQGAREQYF.

CDR3 DNA: TGTGCCAGCAGTTCAGTAGCCCGCAGGGTCTATGGCTACACCTTC. Translation: CASSSVARRVYGYTF. The chain combines TRBV28 with TRBJ1-2, with TRBD1 as a possible D gene (5 bases). There are 15 residues in the CDR3. Germline V CDR1 and CDR2: MDHEN, SYDVKM. V was clipped by 4 bases and J by 4 bases, with 16 bases between them.

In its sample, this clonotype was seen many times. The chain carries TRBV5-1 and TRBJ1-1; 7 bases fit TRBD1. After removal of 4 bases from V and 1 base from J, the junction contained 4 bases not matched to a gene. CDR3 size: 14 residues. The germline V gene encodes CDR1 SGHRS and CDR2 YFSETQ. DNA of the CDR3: TGCGCCAGCAGCCAGGGGGGTTGGAACACTGAAGCTTTCTTT. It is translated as CASSQGGWNTEAFF.

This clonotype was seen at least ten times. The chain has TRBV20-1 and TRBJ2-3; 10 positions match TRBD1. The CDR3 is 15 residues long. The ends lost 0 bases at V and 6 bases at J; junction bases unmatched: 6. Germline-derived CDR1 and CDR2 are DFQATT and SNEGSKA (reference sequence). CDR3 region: CSARDLGQGRDTQYF. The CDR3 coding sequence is TGCAGTGCTAGAGATTTGGGACAGGGGAGGGATACGCAGTATTTT.

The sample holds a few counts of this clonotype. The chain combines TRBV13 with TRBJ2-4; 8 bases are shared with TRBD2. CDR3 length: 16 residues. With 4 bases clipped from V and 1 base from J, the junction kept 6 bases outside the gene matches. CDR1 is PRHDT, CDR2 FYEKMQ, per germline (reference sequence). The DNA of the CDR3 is TGTGCCAGCAGCTCCCGGGGGGGGAGTGCCAAAAACATTCAGTACTTC. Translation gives CASSSRGGSAKNIQYF. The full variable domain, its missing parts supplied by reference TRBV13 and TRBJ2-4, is AAGVIQSPRHLIKEKRETATLKCYPIPRHDTVYWYQQGPGQDPQFLISFYEKMQSDKGSIPDRFSAQQFSDYHSELNMSSLELGDSALYFCASSSRGGSAKNIQYFGAGTRLSVL.

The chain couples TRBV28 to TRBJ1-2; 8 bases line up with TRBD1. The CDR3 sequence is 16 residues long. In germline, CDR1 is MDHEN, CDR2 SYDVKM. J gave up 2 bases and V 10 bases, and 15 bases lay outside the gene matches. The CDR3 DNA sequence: TGTGCCACCTATGGGCAGGGGGCCGGCGGAAACTATGGCTACACCTTC. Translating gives CATYGQGAGGNYGYTF.

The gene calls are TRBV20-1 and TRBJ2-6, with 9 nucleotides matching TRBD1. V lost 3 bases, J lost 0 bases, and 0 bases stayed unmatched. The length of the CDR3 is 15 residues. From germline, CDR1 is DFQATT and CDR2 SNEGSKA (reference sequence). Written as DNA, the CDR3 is TGCAGTGCTAGGGACAGGGGCTCTGGGGCCAACGTCCTGACTTTC. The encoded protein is CSARDRGSGANVLTF.

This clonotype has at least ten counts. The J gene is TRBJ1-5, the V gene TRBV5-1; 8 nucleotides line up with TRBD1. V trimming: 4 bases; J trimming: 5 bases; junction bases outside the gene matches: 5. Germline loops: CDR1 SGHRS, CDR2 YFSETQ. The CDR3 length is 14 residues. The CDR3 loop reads CASSPDRGDQPQHF. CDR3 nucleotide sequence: TGCGCCAGCAGCCCCGACAGGGGCGATCAGCCCCAGCATTTT.

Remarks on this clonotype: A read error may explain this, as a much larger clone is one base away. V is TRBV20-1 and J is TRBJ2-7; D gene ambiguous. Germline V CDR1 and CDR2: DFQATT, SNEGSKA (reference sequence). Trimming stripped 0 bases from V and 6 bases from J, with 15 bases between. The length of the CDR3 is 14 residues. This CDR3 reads CSARDPVTYCEQYF. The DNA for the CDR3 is TGCAGTGCTAGAGATCCCGTGACATACTGCGAGCAGTACTTC.

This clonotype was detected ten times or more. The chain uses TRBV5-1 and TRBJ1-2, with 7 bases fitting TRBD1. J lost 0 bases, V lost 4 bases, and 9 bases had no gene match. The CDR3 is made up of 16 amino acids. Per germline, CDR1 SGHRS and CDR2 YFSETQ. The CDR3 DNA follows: TGCGCCAGCAGCGCGGGACAGCCTAGAGCTAACTATGGCTACACCTTC. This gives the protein CASSAGQPRANYGYTF.

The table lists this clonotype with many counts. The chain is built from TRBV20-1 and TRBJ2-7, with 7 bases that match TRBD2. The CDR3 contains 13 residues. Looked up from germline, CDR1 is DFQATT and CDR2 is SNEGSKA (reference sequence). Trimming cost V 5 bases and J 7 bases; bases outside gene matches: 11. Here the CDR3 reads CSASRGVSGEQYF. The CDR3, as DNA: TGCAGTGCTTCACGGGGGGTGAGCGGAGAGCAGTACTTC.

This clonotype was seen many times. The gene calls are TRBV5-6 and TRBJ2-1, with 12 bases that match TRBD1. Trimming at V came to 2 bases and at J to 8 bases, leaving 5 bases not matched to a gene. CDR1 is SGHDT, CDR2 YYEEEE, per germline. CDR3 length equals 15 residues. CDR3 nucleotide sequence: TGTGCCAGCAGCTTCGGGACAGGGGGCACGGATGAGCAGTTCTTC. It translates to CASSFGTGGTDEQFF.

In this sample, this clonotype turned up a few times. The CDR3 is CAWTTDRSPYEQYF. The CDR3 DNA follows: TGTGCCTGGACCACGGACAGAAGCCCCTACGAGCAGTACTTC. The gene calls are TRBV30 and TRBJ2-7; D might be TRBD1 (6 bases). CDR1 GTSNPN and CDR2 SVGIG come from the germline V gene (reference sequence). V was trimmed by 4 bases and J by 2 bases, leaving 15 bases between them. The CDR3 sequence is 14 residues long.

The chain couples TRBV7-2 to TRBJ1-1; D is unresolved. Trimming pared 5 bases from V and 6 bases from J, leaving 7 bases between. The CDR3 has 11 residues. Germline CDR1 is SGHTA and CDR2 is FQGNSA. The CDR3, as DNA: TGTGCCAGCAGCCCAGAGCCTGAAGCTTTCTTT. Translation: CASSPEPEAFF. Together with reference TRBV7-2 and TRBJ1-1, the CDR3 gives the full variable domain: GAGVSQSPSNKVTEKGKDVELRCDPISGHTALYWYRQSLGQGLEFLIYFQGNSAPDKSGLPSDRFSAERTGGSVSTLTIQRTQQEDSAVYLCASSPEPEAFFGQGTRLTVV.

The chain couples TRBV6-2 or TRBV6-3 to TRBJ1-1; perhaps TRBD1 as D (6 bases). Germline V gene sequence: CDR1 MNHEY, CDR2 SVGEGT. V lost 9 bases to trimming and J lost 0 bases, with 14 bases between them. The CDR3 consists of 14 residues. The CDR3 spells CASDKDSMNTEAFF. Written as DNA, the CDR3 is TGTGCCAGTGACAAGGACAGTATGAACACTGAAGCTTTCTTT.

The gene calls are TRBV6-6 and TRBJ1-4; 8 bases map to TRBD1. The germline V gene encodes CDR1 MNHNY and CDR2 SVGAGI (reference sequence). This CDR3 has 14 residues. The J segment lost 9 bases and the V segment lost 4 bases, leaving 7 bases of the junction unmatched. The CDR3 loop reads CASSLTGVGQKLFF. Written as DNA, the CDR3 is TGTGCCAGCAGTTTGACAGGGGTGGGTCAAAAACTGTTTTTT.

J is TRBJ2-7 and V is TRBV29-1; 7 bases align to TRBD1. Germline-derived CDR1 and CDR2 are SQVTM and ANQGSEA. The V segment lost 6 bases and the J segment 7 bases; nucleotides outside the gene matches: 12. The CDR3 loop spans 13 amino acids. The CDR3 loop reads CSVERGRDHEQYF. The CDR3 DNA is TGCAGCGTGGAAAGGGGGCGTGACCATGAGCAGTACTTC.